A selection of T cell receptor beta chains follows, all from one sample in a study of shared clonotypes between healthy human individuals. Only in-frame clones appear in the TCRdb table, and some are missing; sequencing was by immunoSEQ multiplex PCR. This table holds 1,500,000 or so clones, roughly 95% found once. What was sequenced was naive CD4+ T cells sorted from blood. These receptors were collected from a man aged 25 to 40 in good health. CDR3s include the opening cysteine and the closing phenylalanine or tryptophan. D genes are given only for firm matches. Size is stated for part of the rows, as once, few or many counts, or as a class when the clone is expanded.

d_gene: -
abundance: -
v_gene: TRBV5-1
j_gene: TRBJ2-3
CDR3nt: TGCGCCAGCAGCTTGGCCTGGGGCAGGAGAAGCACAGATACGCAGTATTTT
CDR3aa: CASSLAWGRRSTDTQYF

d_gene: TRBD1
abundance: -
v_gene: TRBV29-1
j_gene: TRBJ1-1
CDR3nt: TGCAGCTTCCAGACAGGGATCGGGACTGAAGCTTTCTTT
CDR3aa: CSFQTGIGTEAFF

d_gene: -
abundance: -
v_gene: TRBV6-5
j_gene: TRBJ1-4
CDR3nt: TGTGCCAGCAGGACGAATGAAAAACTGTTTTTT
CDR3aa: CASRTNEKLFF

d_gene: TRBD2
abundance: -
v_gene: TRBV5-1
j_gene: TRBJ2-5
CDR3nt: TGCGCCAGCAGCGGAGGGACTAGCGTAGAGACCCAGTACTTC
CDR3aa: CASSGGTSVETQYF

d_gene: -
abundance: once
v_gene: TRBV27
j_gene: TRBJ2-1
CDR3nt: TGTGCCAGCAGTGCCGTTACAGGTCGCCCGCAGTTCTTC
CDR3aa: CASSAVTGRPQFF

d_gene: -
abundance: -
v_gene: TRBV6-5
j_gene: TRBJ2-1
CDR3nt: TGTGCCAGCAGTTACTGGGGCGGCAGCTCCTACAATGAGCAGTTCTTC
CDR3aa: CASSYWGGSSYNEQFF

d_gene: -
abundance: -
v_gene: TRBV5-1
j_gene: TRBJ1-1
CDR3nt: TGCGCCACCAGGGTTTCCTTAACCTCGAACACTGAAGCTTTCTTT
CDR3aa: CATRVSLTSNTEAFF

d_gene: -
abundance: -
v_gene: TRBV9
j_gene: TRBJ2-7
CDR3nt: TGTGCCAGCAGCGTAGGTAGCGGCCTAGTTTACGAGCAGTACTTC
CDR3aa: CASSVGSGLVYEQYF

d_gene: -
abundance: -
v_gene: TRBV9
j_gene: TRBJ2-3
CDR3nt: TGTGCCAGCAGCGTAAACTGGGTAGCCCAAGATACGCAGTATTTT
CDR3aa: CASSVNWVAQDTQYF

d_gene: -
abundance: -
v_gene: TRBV18
j_gene: TRBJ1-1
CDR3nt: TGTGCCAGCTCACCAGGGCCGAACACTGAAGCTTTCTTT
CDR3aa: CASSPGPNTEAFF

d_gene: -
abundance: -
v_gene: TRBV5-4
j_gene: TRBJ2-7
CDR3nt: TGCGCCAGCAGCTTGGCCCGCTCGGGACAAGACGAGCAGTACTTC
CDR3aa: CASSLARSGQDEQYF

d_gene: TRBD2
abundance: -
v_gene: TRBV18
j_gene: TRBJ2-3
CDR3nt: TGTGCCAGCTCACCACCGCGCCTCTGGAGTAGCGGGCAAACCGTTAGCACAGATACGCAGTATTTT
CDR3aa: CASSPPRLWSSGQTVSTDTQYF

d_gene: -
abundance: -
v_gene: TRBV5-4
j_gene: TRBJ1-2
CDR3nt: TGTGCCAGCAGCCCACTGCTAGACTATGGCTACACCTTC
CDR3aa: CASSPLLDYGYTF

d_gene: TRBD1
abundance: -
v_gene: TRBV11-2
j_gene: TRBJ2-4
CDR3nt: TGTGCCAGCAGCTCGACAGGGAGTGACAAAAACATTCAGTACTTC
CDR3aa: CASSSTGSDKNIQYF

d_gene: -
abundance: -
v_gene: TRBV20-1
j_gene: TRBJ2-3
CDR3nt: TGCAGTGCTTGGAACACAGATACGCAGTATTTT
CDR3aa: CSAWNTDTQYF

d_gene: -
abundance: -
v_gene: TRBV28
j_gene: TRBJ2-7
CDR3nt: TGTGCCAGCAGTTTAAGTCGGGGCGTACCCTACGAGCAGTACTTC
CDR3aa: CASSLSRGVPYEQYF

d_gene: -
abundance: -
v_gene: TRBV7-2
j_gene: TRBJ1-1
CDR3nt: TGTGCCAGCAGCTTAGTCGGCGGGGGGGAAGCTTTCTTT
CDR3aa: CASSLVGGGEAFF

d_gene: -
abundance: -
v_gene: TRBV27
j_gene: TRBJ2-7
CDR3nt: TGTGCCAGCAGTTTACTAGGGACACGTTCCTACGAGCAGTACTTC
CDR3aa: CASSLLGTRSYEQYF

d_gene: -
abundance: once
v_gene: TRBV28
j_gene: TRBJ2-5
CDR3nt: TGTGCCAGCAGTCCCCCGGCGGGGAGGACCCAAGAGACCCAGTACTTC
CDR3aa: CASSPPAGRTQETQYF

d_gene: -
abundance: -
v_gene: TRBV29-1
j_gene: TRBJ2-7
CDR3nt: TGCAGCGTGATGGACAGCCCCTACGAGCAGTACTTC
CDR3aa: CSVMDSPYEQYF

d_gene: -
abundance: -
v_gene: TRBV6-5
j_gene: TRBJ2-2
CDR3nt: TGTGCCAGCAATTCGGGGCTAGCGCTTGCCGGGGAGCTGTTTTTT
CDR3aa: CASNSGLALAGELFF

d_gene: -
abundance: once
v_gene: TRBV27
j_gene: TRBJ1-2
CDR3nt: TGTGCCAGCAGTCCCTCAGATCCCTACTATTATGGCTACACCTTC
CDR3aa: CASSPSDPYYYGYTF

d_gene: -
abundance: once
v_gene: TRBV7-9
j_gene: TRBJ1-3
CDR3nt: TGTGCCAGCAGCACAGCGACAGGAACCTCTGGAAACACCATATATTTT
CDR3aa: CASSTATGTSGNTIYF

d_gene: -
abundance: -
v_gene: TRBV5-1
j_gene: TRBJ2-6
CDR3nt: TGCGCCAGCACCCCCAGGGGTCAGGGTACCAACGTCCTGACTTTC
CDR3aa: CASTPRGQGTNVLTF

d_gene: TRBD1
abundance: -
v_gene: TRBV19
j_gene: TRBJ2-5
CDR3nt: TGTGCCAGTAGTCCCCGGACAGGAGAGACCCAGTACTTC
CDR3aa: CASSPRTGETQYF

d_gene: -
abundance: -
v_gene: TRBV27
j_gene: TRBJ2-6
CDR3nt: TGTGCCAGCAGTCCTTGGCAGGGCTCTGGGGCCAACGTCCTGACTTTC
CDR3aa: CASSPWQGSGANVLTF

d_gene: TRBD1
abundance: -
v_gene: TRBV19
j_gene: TRBJ2-1
CDR3nt: TGTGCCAGTAGCCCCGGACAGGGTGGATGGCAGTTCTTC
CDR3aa: CASSPGQGGWQFF

d_gene: -
abundance: -
v_gene: TRBV14
j_gene: TRBJ1-3
CDR3nt: TGTGCCAGCAGCCTACAGGGCGACTCTGGAAACACCATATATTTT
CDR3aa: CASSLQGDSGNTIYF

d_gene: -
abundance: -
v_gene: TRBV6-4
j_gene: TRBJ1-1
CDR3nt: TGTGCCAGCAGTGATCCGGGACCCACTGAAGCTTTCTTT
CDR3aa: CASSDPGPTEAFF

d_gene: TRBD2
abundance: -
v_gene: TRBV6-6
j_gene: TRBJ2-7
CDR3nt: TGTGCCAGCAGTTACAGGGCGGGAGGGTTTTCCTACGAGCAGTACTTC
CDR3aa: CASSYRAGGFSYEQYF

d_gene: -
abundance: -
v_gene: TRBV11-2
j_gene: TRBJ1-2
CDR3nt: TGTGCCAGCAGCCCCACAGGGTACGTTGGCTACACCTTC
CDR3aa: CASSPTGYVGYTF

d_gene: TRBD1
abundance: -
v_gene: TRBV9
j_gene: TRBJ2-1
CDR3nt: TGTGCCAGCAGCTCCCGCTGGACAGGGGGCCACAATGAGCAGTTCTTC
CDR3aa: CASSSRWTGGHNEQFF

d_gene: TRBD2
abundance: -
v_gene: TRBV14
j_gene: TRBJ2-1
CDR3nt: TGTGCCAGCAGTGAAGCGGGCGGGAGAGATAACAATGAGCAGTTCTTC
CDR3aa: CASSEAGGRDNNEQFF

d_gene: -
abundance: -
v_gene: TRBV5-4
j_gene: TRBJ2-3
CDR3nt: TGTGCCAGCAGCTTTGGGAAAAGCACAGATACGCAGTATTTT
CDR3aa: CASSFGKSTDTQYF

d_gene: -
abundance: -
v_gene: TRBV19
j_gene: TRBJ2-1
CDR3nt: TGTGCCAGTAGTATAGATCCTGATCACAATGAGCAGTTCTTC
CDR3aa: CASSIDPDHNEQFF

d_gene: -
abundance: once
v_gene: TRBV10-2
j_gene: TRBJ1-5
CDR3nt: TGCGCCAGCACCGGACGTAGGACTGAGAGCAATCAGCCCCAGCATTTT
CDR3aa: CASTGRRTESNQPQHF

d_gene: -
abundance: -
v_gene: TRBV5-1
j_gene: TRBJ1-2
CDR3nt: TGCGCCAGCAGCTTGGCCCGTGGCGGGGGCTACACCTTC
CDR3aa: CASSLARGGGYTF

d_gene: -
abundance: -
v_gene: TRBV10-2
j_gene: TRBJ1-2
CDR3nt: TGCGCCAGCAGTCTTGGAACCCCCGACTATGGCTACACCTTC
CDR3aa: CASSLGTPDYGYTF

d_gene: TRBD1
abundance: -
v_gene: TRBV12-5
j_gene: TRBJ2-5
CDR3nt: TGTGCTAGTGGCAAAGCCGGGACAGGGGGCCAAGAGACCCAGTACTTC
CDR3aa: CASGKAGTGGQETQYF

d_gene: -
abundance: once
v_gene: TRBV7-2
j_gene: TRBJ1-1
CDR3nt: TGTGCCAGCAGCGGCGGGTCGGGGATGAACACTGAAGCTTTCTTT
CDR3aa: CASSGGSGMNTEAFF

d_gene: -
abundance: -
v_gene: TRBV7-3
j_gene: TRBJ2-1
CDR3nt: TGTGCCAGCAGCTTAATTGCCGGAGGGGACAATGAGCAGTTCTTC
CDR3aa: CASSLIAGGDNEQFF